The 17 T cell receptor beta chains reported below all come from one sample, sequenced in a study of T cell responses to AZD1222 COVID-19 vaccine. Profiled with immunoSEQ multiplex PCR; TCRdb holds only in-frame clones, not every one. The sample lists about 83,000 clones, about 93% seen once, with 4.5% in the top ten. This material consisted of peripheral blood, taken on day 0 of MenACWY control vaccination. The receptor set was obtained from an adult in good health.

The chain is built from TRBV7-9 and TRBJ2-6; D unclear. Germline CDR1 and CDR2: SEHNR and FQNEAQ (reference sequence). This CDR3 has 15 amino acids. V lost 6 bases and J 0 bases, leaving 9 bases between the germline ends. Here the CDR3 reads CASSPDVSGANVLTF. DNA of the CDR3: TGTGCCAGCAGTCCCGACGTCTCTGGGGCCAACGTCCTGACTTTC.

The chain joins TRBV28 to TRBJ2-3, with 8 positions matching TRBD1. Germline V gives CDR1 MDHEN, CDR2 SYDVKM. V trimming: 5 bases; J trimming: 2 bases; junction bases outside the gene matches: 6. The CDR3 runs to 15 residues. The CDR3 bases are TGTGCCAGCAGTCTGACAGGGGCTAACACAGATACGCAGTATTTT. Its translation: CASSLTGANTDTQYF.

The chain uses TRBV19 and TRBJ1-2; D may be TRBD1 (6 bases). The V and J ends lost 6 bases and 5 bases respectively, with 16 bases between them. The CDR3 loop spans 14 amino acids. Looked up from germline, CDR1 is LNHDA and CDR2 is SQIVND (reference sequence). The CDR3 nucleotides read TGTGCCAGTAGGTCCGGGGGCTCTGGGTATGGCTACACCTTC. Protein product: CASRSGGSGYGYTF.

The chain couples TRBV9 to TRBJ2-3; 7 bases fit TRBD2. The CDR3 length is 14 residues. With V trimmed by 6 bases and J by 0 bases, 4 bases remained unmatched. Germline CDR1 is SGDLS and CDR2 is YYNGEE. CDR3 region: CASTSGISTDTQYF. The DNA for the CDR3 is TGTGCCAGCACCAGCGGGATTAGCACAGATACGCAGTATTTT.

V gene TRBV10-3 combines with J gene TRBJ2-7; TRBD1 might be the D (6 bases). Trimming removed 6 bases from V and 1 base from J, with 10 bases in between. The CDR3 runs 13 residues. The germline gives CDR1 ENHRY, CDR2 SYGVKD. The CDR3 region has the DNA TGTGCCATCAGACCCGGGACATCCTACGAGCAGTACTTC. Amino acid sequence: CAIRPGTSYEQYF.

In its sample, this clone was seen once. The chain combines TRBV5-4 with TRBJ2-1; 9 bases are a match to TRBD2. This CDR3 contains 15 residues. Germline V gene lookup returns CDR1 SGHNT and CDR2 YYREEE (reference sequence). Unmatched junction bases numbered 12, after V lost 4 bases and J lost 10 bases. The CDR3 protein is CASSMVLAGTGEQFF. CDR3 nucleotide sequence: TGTGCCAGCAGCATGGTTCTAGCGGGGACGGGGGAGCAGTTCTTC. Combining the CDR3 with reference TRBV5-4 and TRBJ2-1 gives the whole variable domain ETGVTQSPTHLIKTRGQQVTLRCSSQSGHNTVSWYQQALGQGPQFIFQYYREEENGRGNFPPRFSGLQFPNYSSELNVNALELDDSALYLCASSMVLAGTGEQFFGPGTRLTVL.

The V gene is TRBV5-1, the J gene TRBJ1-3, with TRBD1 as a possible D gene (5 bases). Germline CDR1 SGHRS, CDR2 YFSETQ. The V end lost 3 bases, the J end lost 1 base, and 11 bases lay between the germline ends. The CDR3 is 15 residues long. Here the CDR3 DNA reads TGCGCCAGCAGCTCGGGGCGGGGATCTGGAAACACCATATATTTT. This codes for CASSSGRGSGNTIYF.

The rearrangement uses TRBV3-1 (or the pseudogene TRBV3-2) and TRBJ2-5, with D possibly matching TRBD2 (5 bases). This CDR3 is 15 amino acids long. Germline V CDR1 and CDR2: LGHDT, YNNKEL (reference sequence). Trimming removed 1 base at V and 5 bases at J, with 14 bases between. As DNA, the CDR3 is TGTGCCAGCAGCCAAGGGGAGACTCTCAGGGAGACCCAGTACTTC. This translates into CASSQGETLRETQYF.

The chain carries TRBV5-4 and TRBJ2-1, with D perhaps matching TRBD2 (6 bases). The germline V gene has CDR1 SGHNT and CDR2 YYREEE (reference sequence). The CDR3 is 14 residues long. V was clipped by 3 bases and J by 10 bases, with 17 bases between them. As DNA, the CDR3 is TGTGCCAGCAGCTCCGTCGGGCTAGCGAAGGAGCAGTTCTTC. It translates to CASSSVGLAKEQFF. Full variable domain (rest looked up from reference TRBV5-4 and TRBJ2-1): ETGVTQSPTHLIKTRGQQVTLRCSSQSGHNTVSWYQQALGQGPQFIFQYYREEENGRGNFPPRFSGLQFPNYSSELNVNALELDDSALYLCASSSVGLAKEQFFGPGTRLTVL.

This clone is a singleton in its sample. CDR3: CASKEGTRSYGYTF. DNA of the CDR3: TGTGCCAGTAAGGAGGGGACCCGCTCCTATGGCTACACCTTC. The chain uses TRBV19 and TRBJ1-2; perhaps TRBD1 as D (5 bases). The CDR3 runs to 14 residues. Per germline, CDR1 LNHDA and CDR2 SQIVND (reference sequence). The ends were cut back, 7 bases at V and 4 bases at J, with 16 bases in the middle.

The chain recombines TRBV3-1 (or the pseudogene TRBV3-2) with TRBJ1-2; D remains unclear. V lost 0 bases, J lost 5 bases, and 10 bases lay in between. Germline V CDR1 and CDR2: LGHDT, YNNKEL (reference sequence). The CDR3 sequence is 14 residues long. The CDR3 DNA reads as TGTGCCAGCAGCCAAGATAGCAGAACATATGGCTACACCTTC. It encodes CASSQDSRTYGYTF.

The count of this clone is one. The chain is built from TRBV18 and TRBJ2-1, with 10 bases fitting TRBD1. V was clipped by 6 bases and J by 9 bases; unmatched bases: 11. Germline CDR1 and CDR2: KGHSH and LQKENI. The CDR3 runs to 15 residues. The CDR3 coding sequence is TGTGCCAGCTCTCCCTCCGGGACAGGGGACGGTGAGCAGTTCTTC. Translating it yields CASSPSGTGDGEQFF.

The chain uses TRBV4-3 and TRBJ1-2, with a weak D call TRBD1 (5 bases). The V end was cut by 0 bases, the J end by 4 bases, with 12 bases between. The germline V gene encodes CDR1 LGHNA and CDR2 YSLEER. The CDR3 runs 15 residues. The CDR3 here is CASSQDPQGVYGYTF. The CDR3 DNA follows: TGCGCCAGCAGCCAAGATCCGCAGGGTGTCTATGGCTACACCTTC.

The rearrangement links TRBV7-2 to TRBJ1-1; D remains ambiguous. The CDR3 runs 13 residues. V gave up 2 bases and J gave up 11 bases, with 15 bases separating them. Germline values: CDR1 SGHTA, CDR2 FQGNSA. The CDR3 DNA reads TGTGCCAGCAGCTTAAGCCCCGGCTTCAGGGCTTTCTTT. This gives the protein CASSLSPGFRAFF. Looking up the rest from reference TRBV7-2 and TRBJ1-1 gives the full variable domain: GAGVSQSPSNKVTEKGKDVELRCDPISGHTALYWYRQSLGQGLEFLIYFQGNSAPDKSGLPSDRFSAERTGGSVSTLTIQRTQQEDSAVYLCASSLSPGFRAFFGQGTRLTVV.

The chain couples TRBV10-1 to TRBJ2-5, with D perhaps TRBD1 or TRBD2 (5 bases each). CDR1 and CDR2 (germline): WNHNN, SYGVQD (reference sequence). The CDR3 covers 14 residues. V lost 0 bases to trimming and J lost 5 bases, with 10 bases between them. CDR3 DNA: TGCGCCAGCAGTGAGTCTGGGGGTTATGAGACCCAGTACTTC. It encodes CASSESGGYETQYF.

The chain links TRBV29-1 to TRBJ1-2; D uncertain. V lost 5 bases and J lost 3, with 10 bases in between. Germline CDR1 SQVTM, CDR2 ANQGSEA. CDR3 length: 12 residues. In nucleotides, the CDR3 is TGCAGCGTTCGTAGGACTGACTATGGCTACACCTTC. Amino acid sequence: CSVRRTDYGYTF.

The chain carries TRBV5-1 and TRBJ1-5; perhaps TRBD1 as D (5 bases). V was trimmed by 0 bases and J by 5 bases, leaving 12 bases between them. Germline loops: CDR1 SGHRS, CDR2 YFSETQ. There are 15 residues in the CDR3. The CDR3 here is CASSLGIPTDQPQHF. CDR3 DNA: TGCGCCAGCAGCTTGGGAATCCCGACAGATCAGCCCCAGCATTTT.